Sequencing of this T cell receptor (beta chain) was carried out in a study of blood T cells in healthy people across ages. This clonotype was seen at least ten times. Between the trimmed V and J ends, which lost 5 bases and 5 bases, there was a span of 18 bases. Germline V gene lookup returns CDR1 MDHEN and CDR2 SYDVKM. CDR3 length equals 15 residues. PBMCs numbering at least 7 million were isolated per sample. A J-beta primer mix and a sample-barcoded 5' primer were used in a second PCR of about 7 to 12 cycles. Every individual sample yielded 2.5 million or more paired-end reads (each containing CDR3). Via MiXCR, TCRdb re-called the 5' RACE reads, giving one row per CDR3 protein. The table lists around 1.7 million distinct CDR3 sequences, about 30% of them singletons.

The sample was blood. This chain joins TRBV28 and TRBJ2-5, with D tentatively TRBD2 (6 bases). The clonotype was recovered from a woman in her twenties or thirties in good health. CDR3 in amino acids: CASSPLEGYPETQYF. The CDR3 bases are TGTGCCAGCAGTCCCTTGGAGGGATATCCGGAGACCCAGTACTTC.